This T cell receptor (beta chain) was identified in a study of CD4 T cell repertoires in COVID-19. Trimming took 5 bases from V and 0 from J, leaving 14 bases between them. The CDR3 is made up of 15 amino acids. Germline CDR1 SGHVS, CDR2 FQNEAQ. Some clones are missing from TCRdb's copy, which holds only in-frame ones; the method was immunoSEQ multiplex PCR. The table includes fewer than 100,000 clones, 80% to 90% detected once. Here the sequenced sample was CD4+ T cells from peripheral blood, taken after recovery from COVID-19. The receptor comes from a human donor who had COVID-19. The V gene is TRBV7-8, the J gene TRBJ2-7; a weak D match, TRBD2 (6 bases). DNA for the CDR3: TGTGCCAGCAGCCTCCTCGGGGGAACCTCCTACGAGCAGTACTTC. This sequence encodes CASSLLGGTSYEQYF.